This TCR beta chain stems from a study of CD8+ T cells in alopecia areata. Study findings and constraints: In patients, TCRs were shared less clearly than in mice, and HLA may possibly be involved.

Cell sorting on a FACSAria was used to separate CD4+ and CD8+ T cells from the PBMCs. Sequencing relied on a cDNA template that was reverse transcribed from extracted RNA. Repertoires were generated with immunoSEQ multiplex PCR, while TCRdb's copy carries only in-frame clones and drops some. The sample records about 140,000 clones, around 57% being singletons. CDR3 length equals 15 residues. Looked up from germline, CDR1 is SGHNT and CDR2 is YYREEE (reference sequence). The ends were cut back, 0 bases at V and 1 base at J, with 8 bases in the middle. As concerns this clone: Antigen specificity is unknown.

The rearrangement uses TRBV5-4 and TRBJ2-1, with D hard to call. The receptor's source is a human donor in good health. Sequencing was carried out using CD4+ T cells sorted from blood. CDR3 nucleotide sequence: TGTGCCAGCAGCTTGGAAGTTTTTTCCTACAATGAGCAGTTCTTC. Its translation: CASSLEVFSYNEQFF.